Below, 15 T cell receptor beta chains from the same sample are listed, as sequenced in a study of T cell changes during pregnancy in multiple sclerosis. Libraries were prepared by immunoSEQ multiplex PCR; TCRdb keeps only in-frame clonotypes and omits some of them. The sample has 69,000 or so clones; approximately 91% are singletons. Sample: peripheral blood, taken in the third trimester of pregnancy. Source of these receptors: a female donor with multiple sclerosis, enrolled in a pregnancy study.

The chain couples TRBV7-2 to TRBJ2-5; 12 bases map to TRBD1. The length of the CDR3 is 16 residues. After removal of 1 base from V and 4 bases from J, the junction contained 4 bases not matched to a gene. Per germline, CDR1 SGHTA and CDR2 FQGNSA. The chain's CDR3 is CASSLVGTGGGETQYF. Here the CDR3 DNA reads TGTGCCAGCAGCTTAGTTGGGACAGGGGGCGGAGAGACCCAGTACTTC.

The chain is built from TRBV2 and TRBJ1-4; 10 nucleotides align to TRBD1. The CDR3 extends over 17 amino acids. J lost 1 base, V lost 5 bases, and 7 bases had no gene match. Germline CDR1 SNHLY, CDR2 FYNNEI. As DNA, the CDR3 is TGTGCCAGCAGTTCCGGGACAGGGGCCTTAACTAATGAAAAACTGTTTTTT. Amino acids: CASSSGTGALTNEKLFF.

V and J are TRBV10-1 and TRBJ2-7; D is possibly TRBD1 (5 bases). The germline V and J ends were trimmed by 6 bases and 2 bases, with 5 bases remaining between them. Germline lookup yields CDR1 WNHNN and CDR2 SYGVQD (reference sequence). The CDR3 runs to 11 residues. The CDR3 coding sequence is TGCGCCAGCAGGGACACCTACGAGCAGTACTTC. Its translation: CASRDTYEQYF.

The genes are TRBV9 and TRBJ1-2; D call uncertain. Trimming shortened V by 0 bases and J by 8 bases, and 14 bases separated the two germline ends. This CDR3 is built from 14 residues. Germline CDR1 and CDR2: SGDLS and YYNGEE. CDR3: CASSVAADPGGYTF. CDR3 DNA: TGTGCCAGCAGCGTAGCAGCAGACCCGGGAGGCTACACCTTC.

J is TRBJ2-3 and V is TRBV7-2, with a possible D match to TRBD1 (6 bases). V lost 7 bases and J 2 bases, leaving 13 bases between the germline ends. Germline values: CDR1 SGHTA, CDR2 FQGNSA. This CDR3 contains 14 residues. The CDR3 nucleotides are TGTGCCAGCACCGGGGCAGGGGTCACAGATACGCAGTATTTT. As protein: CASTGAGVTDTQYF.

The chain employs TRBV7-9 and TRBJ2-1, with TRBD1 identical over 10 bases. Germline CDR1 is SEHNR and CDR2 is FQNEAQ (reference sequence). J lost 5 bases, V lost 6 bases, and 4 bases had no gene match. The CDR3 totals 14 residues. The CDR3 DNA is TGTGCCAGCAGTCTCGGGACAGGGGACAATGAGCAGTTCTTC. This encodes CASSLGTGDNEQFF.

The chain couples TRBV6-6 to TRBJ2-3, with 7 positions matching TRBD2. Germline CDR1 MNHNY, CDR2 SVGAGI (reference sequence). The CDR3 is made up of 14 amino acids. The V and J ends lost 3 bases and 6 bases, in that order; junction bases with no gene match: 6. The CDR3 spells CASSYLAAPDTQYF. CDR3 in DNA: TGTGCCAGCAGTTATCTAGCGGCACCGGATACGCAGTATTTT.

V usage is TRBV18 and J usage is TRBJ2-1; 8 nucleotides agree with TRBD1. Germline V gives CDR1 KGHSH, CDR2 LQKENI. J was trimmed by 3 bases and V by 4 bases; bases with no gene match: 2. The CDR3 extends over 14 amino acids. In nucleotides, the CDR3 is TGTGCCAGCTCACGAGACAGGGGCTACAATGAGCAGTTCTTC. It is translated as CASSRDRGYNEQFF.

This clone has a single count. This chain uses TRBV7-8 with TRBJ2-7; TRBD1 agrees at 8 bases. The CDR3 runs 15 residues. Germline CDR1 SGHVS, CDR2 FQNEAQ. The trim removed 6 bases at V and 0 bases at J, leaving 7 bases unmatched. CDR3 DNA sequence: TGTGCCAGCAGACCCAGGACAGGGATCTCCTACGAGCAGTACTTC. This sequence encodes CASRPRTGISYEQYF.

The gene calls are TRBV27 and TRBJ2-2; 7 bases align to TRBD1. Germline CDR1 and CDR2: MNHEY and SMNVEV (reference sequence). The length of the CDR3 is 16 residues. With 4 bases clipped from V and 7 bases from J, the junction kept 12 bases outside the gene matches. The CDR3 here is CASSSDRRRTGGELFF. DNA of the CDR3: TGTGCCAGCAGTTCGGACAGGAGACGAACAGGCGGGGAGCTGTTTTTT.

The V and J genes are TRBV27 and TRBJ1-5; 8 nucleotides align to TRBD1. The germline V gene has CDR1 MNHEY and CDR2 SMNVEV (reference sequence). CDR3 length equals 16 residues. Trimming at V came to 5 bases and at J to 4 bases, leaving 10 bases not matched to a gene. CDR3 in DNA: TGTGCCAGCAGTCAACAGGGGGGGCTAAGGAATCAGCCCCAGCATTTT. As protein: CASSQQGGLRNQPQHF.

The J gene is TRBJ2-3, the V gene TRBV5-4; 9 positions match TRBD1. The CDR3 has 15 amino acids. V was pared by 1 base and J by 4 bases, with 4 bases of the junction left unmatched. Per germline, CDR1 SGHNT and CDR2 YYREEE (reference sequence). The CDR3 DNA follows: TGTGCCAGCAGCTTGCCTCGACAGGGGGCAGATACGCAGTATTTT. It is translated as CASSLPRQGADTQYF.

This chain uses TRBV19 with TRBJ2-6; a weak D match, TRBD2 (6 bases). V lost 5 bases and J 0 bases, leaving 17 bases between the germline ends. The CDR3 has 18 residues. Per the germline V gene, CDR1 is LNHDA and CDR2 is SQIVND (reference sequence). The CDR3: CASSPLEGTHSGANVLTF. CDR3 nucleotide sequence: TGTGCCAGTAGTCCCTTAGAGGGGACTCACTCTGGGGCCAACGTCCTGACTTTC.

V and J are TRBV2 and TRBJ2-1; 8 bases map to TRBD2. Germline V gene data show CDR1 as SNHLY and CDR2 as FYNNEI. CDR3 length: 15 amino acids. With V trimmed by 5 bases and J by 0 bases, 3 bases remained unmatched. The CDR3 region is CASSRSGGSYNEQFF. CDR3 coding DNA: TGTGCCAGCAGTCGCAGCGGGGGCTCCTACAATGAGCAGTTCTTC.

V gene TRBV5-1 combines with J gene TRBJ1-1, with D possibly TRBD1 on 5 matching bases. The germline V gene has CDR1 SGHRS and CDR2 YFSETQ. The CDR3 sequence is 14 residues long. V was pared by 7 bases and J by 1 base, with 14 bases between. CDR3 in amino acids: CASYPQTGNTEAFF. CDR3 nucleotides: TGCGCCAGCTATCCTCAAACAGGGAACACTGAAGCTTTCTTT. The variable domain in full, with the rest retrieved from reference TRBV5-1 and TRBJ1-1, is KAGVTQTPRYLIKTRGQQVTLSCSPISGHRSVSWYQQTPGQGLQFLFEYFSETQRNKGNFPGRFSGRQFSNSRSEMNVSTLELGDSALYLCASYPQTGNTEAFFGQGTRLTVV.